This T cell receptor beta chain derives from a study of sequential checkpoint blockade in melanoma. The overall study: About 90 pretreatment tumor DNA samples were TCRβ immunosequenced. General study points: Pretreatment TIL clonality tracked with response in the nivolumab-first arm.

The table came from immunoSEQ multiplex PCR; TCRdb's copy has only in-frame clones and leaves some out. Among over 4,000 clones listed, about 24% were seen once. To note about this clone: Its antigen remains unknown.

Stated treatment: randomized to nivolumab then ipilimumab (arm A) or the reverse (arm B). Sequencing used tumor tissue (inferred from file names), obtained from a patient given nivolumab and ipilimumab in sequence. This sequence was found in a human donor with melanoma.

The CDR3 region is CASSRDRVYSNQPQHF. The CDR3 DNA is TGTGCCAGTAGCCGGGACAGGGTGTATAGCAATCAGCCCCAGCATTTT. This sequence joins TRBV19 and TRBJ1-5; 9 nucleotides match TRBD1. J was trimmed by 0 bases and V by 6 bases; bases with no gene match: 6. Germline V gene data show CDR1 as LNHDA and CDR2 as SQIVND (reference sequence). The CDR3 extends over 16 amino acids.